A selection of T cell receptor beta chains follows, all from one sample in a study of CD8+CD57+ T cells in acquired aplastic anemia. TCRdb re-derived calls from the reads in MiXCR, one entry per CDR3 protein. This table holds around 170,000 distinct CDR3 sequences, just under 50% found once. Material for sequencing was sorted CD4+, CD8+, or CD8+CD57+ T cells (not recorded which) from PBMCs. These receptors were obtained from a human donor with aplastic anemia. Both conserved end residues are part of each CDR3. The D gene is left open where the match is weak. Size is stated for part of the rows, as once, few or many counts, or as a class when the clone is expanded.

D: NA
J: TRBJ1-1
size: many
V: TRBV5-4
DNA: TGTGCCAGCAGCTTAGTGACCTATCCCGCTGAAGCTTTCTTT
CDR3: CASSLVTYPAEAFF

D: NA
J: TRBJ1-3
size: NA
V: TRBV2
DNA: TGTGCCAGCACTGGAAACACCATATATTTT
CDR3: CASTGNTIYF

D: TRBD1
J: TRBJ1-2
size: few
V: TRBV20-1
DNA: TGCAGTGCTAGACCGACAGGGTCTGGCTATGGCTACACCTTC
CDR3: CSARPTGSGYGYTF

D: TRBD1
J: TRBJ1-6
size: NA
V: TRBV4-3
DNA: TGCGCCAGCAGCTCCAGGGGGACCTCCTATAATTCACCCCTCCACTTT
CDR3: CASSSRGTSYNSPLHF

D: TRBD2
J: TRBJ2-7
size: once
V: TRBV19
DNA: TGTGCCAGCAGCTTGGGGCGGGAGTCGGCCTACGAGCAGTACTTC
CDR3: CASSLGRESAYEQYF

D: NA
J: TRBJ1-1
size: once
V: TRBV4-2
DNA: TGTGCCAGCAGCCCCCGTGGGGGTGGTCGGAACACTGAAGCTTTCTTT
CDR3: CASSPRGGGRNTEAFF

D: TRBD1
J: TRBJ1-2
size: NA
V: TRBV24-1
DNA: TGTGCCACCAGTGATTTGGGGACAGGGGGCTATGGCTACACCTTC
CDR3: CATSDLGTGGYGYTF

D: TRBD1
J: TRBJ1-2
size: NA
V: TRBV20-1
DNA: TGCAGTGCTAGTGACAGGGACTATGGCTACACCTTC
CDR3: CSASDRDYGYTF

D: NA
J: TRBJ2-2
size: NA
V: TRBV24-1
DNA: TGTGCCACCAGTGACAGTTACACCGGGGAGCTGTTTTTT
CDR3: CATSDSYTGELFF

D: NA
J: TRBJ2-5
size: NA
V: TRBV15
DNA: TGTGCCACCAGCAGAGACGGGACAAGACAAGAGACCCAGTACTTC
CDR3: CATSRDGTRQETQYF

D: NA
J: TRBJ1-5
size: NA
V: TRBV2
DNA: TGTGCCAGCAGCCGAAGATCGGACGGCAATCAGCCCCAGCATTTT
CDR3: CASSRRSDGNQPQHF

D: TRBD1
J: TRBJ1-2
size: NA
V: TRBV19
DNA: TGTGCCGTCGACGTTGGGACAGGGGGCGTCGGCTACACCTTC
CDR3: CAVDVGTGGVGYTF

D: TRBD1
J: TRBJ2-2
size: many
V: TRBV9
DNA: TGTGCCAGCACGGGACAGGGGTGGGCCGGGGAGCTGTTTTTT
CDR3: CASTGQGWAGELFF

D: NA
J: TRBJ2-5
size: NA
V: TRBV24-1
DNA: TGTGCCACCAGTAGCGCTTATGAGGAGACCCAGTACTTC
CDR3: CATSSAYEETQYF

D: TRBD2
J: TRBJ2-3
size: few
V: TRBV3-1
DNA: TGTGCCAGCAGCCGACCGGGACTAGAGGCAGATACGCAGTATTTT
CDR3: CASSRPGLEADTQYF

D: NA
J: TRBJ1-2
size: many
V: TRBV5-1
DNA: TGCGCCAGCAGCTTGACCCCCACGGAGGGCTACACCTTC
CDR3: CASSLTPTEGYTF

D: TRBD2
J: TRBJ2-1
size: many
V: TRBV2
DNA: TGCGCCAGCAACTCGGGACTAGCGGGACTCTACAATGAGCAGTTCTTC
CDR3: CASNSGLAGLYNEQFF

D: NA
J: TRBJ1-1
size: few
V: TRBV11-1
DNA: TGTGCCAGCAGCTTATTGGGTGGTGTAGGGAACACTGAAGCTTTCTTT
CDR3: CASSLLGGVGNTEAFF

D: TRBD2
J: TRBJ2-1
size: NA
V: TRBV6-2/TRBV6-3
DNA: TGTGCCAGCAAGCTAGCGGGAGGTTACAATGAGCAGTTCTTC
CDR3: CASKLAGGYNEQFF

D: NA
J: TRBJ1-1
size: NA
V: TRBV27
DNA: TGTGCCAGCAGGAACCAAGGGAACAGCCTGAACACTGAAGCTTTCTTT
CDR3: CASRNQGNSLNTEAFF

D: NA
J: TRBJ2-5
size: few
V: TRBV7-3
DNA: TGTGCCAGCAGCCCGAACGGGGCAGTGGGCGAGACCCAGTACTTC
CDR3: CASSPNGAVGETQYF

D: NA
J: TRBJ2-6
size: many
V: TRBV3-1
DNA: TGTGCCAGCAGCCCTTCCGGGGCCAACGTCCTGACTTTC
CDR3: CASSPSGANVLTF

D: NA
J: TRBJ2-7
size: many
V: TRBV5-1
DNA: TGCGCCAGCAGCTTGTATGTAGGGGTCGGGCAGTACTTC
CDR3: CASSLYVGVGQYF

D: NA
J: TRBJ2-1
size: NA
V: TRBV29-1
DNA: TGCAGCGTTGGTTTTCTCTCCTCCTTAGGCGATGAGCAGTTCTTC
CDR3: CSVGFLSSLGDEQFF

D: TRBD1
J: TRBJ2-2
size: NA
V: TRBV12-3/TRBV12-4
DNA: TGTGCCAGCAGTTGGGGACAGGGGGCGAGATCCGGGGAGCTGTTTTTT
CDR3: CASSWGQGARSGELFF

D: NA
J: TRBJ1-2
size: once
V: TRBV20-1
DNA: TGCAGTGCTAGAGGTTCTGAGGGGTATGGCTACACCTTC
CDR3: CSARGSEGYGYTF

D: NA
J: TRBJ2-7
size: few
V: TRBV30
DNA: TGTGCCTGGAGTGTACGGAAGATCAGTTTCGACGAGCAGTACTTC
CDR3: CAWSVRKISFDEQYF

D: NA
J: TRBJ1-2
size: NA
V: TRBV12-3/TRBV12-4
DNA: TGTGCCAGCAGCTTTACGGAGCTATCTAACTATGGCTACACCTTC
CDR3: CASSFTELSNYGYTF

D: TRBD1
J: TRBJ1-6
size: once
V: TRBV28
DNA: TGTGCCAGCAGTTTGGGACAGATGAATTCACCCCTCCACTTT
CDR3: CASSLGQMNSPLHF

D: TRBD2
J: TRBJ2-5
size: NA
V: TRBV20-1
DNA: TGCAGCGCTAGGGGACTAGCGGGAGTCGAGACCCAGTACTTC
CDR3: CSARGLAGVETQYF

D: NA
J: TRBJ2-3
size: many
V: TRBV5-1
DNA: TGCGCCAGCAGCGAGCAGGGCGCAGATACGCAGTATTTT
CDR3: CASSEQGADTQYF

D: NA
J: TRBJ1-2
size: many
V: TRBV2
DNA: TGTGCCAGCAGGACGACAGGCTTCTATGGCTACACCTTC
CDR3: CASRTTGFYGYTF

D: TRBD1
J: TRBJ2-5
size: NA
V: TRBV20-1
DNA: TGCAGTGCCACCAGTGATTTGACAGGGTGGTACTTC
CDR3: CSATSDLTGWYF

D: NA
J: TRBJ2-5
size: many
V: TRBV5-1
DNA: TGCGCCAGCAGCCCTGGGTCGAGCAGGGAGACCCAGTACTTC
CDR3: CASSPGSSRETQYF

D: NA
J: TRBJ1-1
size: NA
V: TRBV12-3/TRBV12-4
DNA: TGTGCCAGCAGTCCCCCAGCGGCAGGCCGCAGTGAAGCTTTCTTT
CDR3: CASSPPAAGRSEAFF

D: NA
J: TRBJ2-1
size: NA
V: TRBV24-1
DNA: TGTGCCACCAGTGATTCGGACAGAGAGCAGTTCTTC
CDR3: CATSDSDREQFF

D: TRBD2
J: TRBJ2-2
size: few
V: TRBV12-3/TRBV12-4
DNA: TGTGCCAGCAGCAAGGGACTACTCAAAAACACCGGGGAGCTGTTTTTT
CDR3: CASSKGLLKNTGELFF

D: NA
J: TRBJ2-1
size: few
V: TRBV25-1
DNA: TGTGCCAGCAGTAAGGAAGGAGGACCGTACAATGAGCAGTTCTTC
CDR3: CASSKEGGPYNEQFF

D: NA
J: TRBJ2-7
size: once
V: TRBV19
DNA: TGTGCCAGTAGCCCCCAGTTCGGCAGGAGGCGGTACTTC
CDR3: CASSPQFGRRRYF

D: NA
J: TRBJ2-7
size: many
V: TRBV11-2
DNA: TGTGCCAGCAGCCACCACTTAAATTCCGCCTACGAGCAGTACTTC
CDR3: CASSHHLNSAYEQYF

D: NA
J: TRBJ2-3
size: NA
V: TRBV6-2/TRBV6-3
DNA: TGTGCCAGCAGTCAGGGGTCGGACACAGATACGCAGTATTTT
CDR3: CASSQGSDTDTQYF

D: NA
J: TRBJ1-6
size: NA
V: TRBV15
DNA: TGTGCCACCAGCAGAGATCCCTCTAGCTCCTATAATTCACCCCTCCACTTT
CDR3: CATSRDPSSSYNSPLHF

D: TRBD2
J: TRBJ2-5
size: many
V: TRBV11-1
DNA: TGTGCCAGCAGCCCCCCCGCGGGAGTCCAAGAGACCCAGTACTTC
CDR3: CASSPPAGVQETQYF

D: NA
J: TRBJ2-2
size: many
V: TRBV12-3/TRBV12-4
DNA: TGTGCCAGCAGGGAGTCCGGGGAGCTGTTTTTT
CDR3: CASRESGELFF

D: NA
J: TRBJ1-3
size: NA
V: TRBV10-3
DNA: TGTGCCAGCTGGGGGGGGGTCAGAACTGGAGACACCATATATTTT
CDR3: CASWGGVRTGDTIYF

D: TRBD1
J: TRBJ2-7
size: many
V: TRBV27
DNA: TGTGCCAGCAGAGGGTGGGACAGAGACTACGAGCAGTACTTC
CDR3: CASRGWDRDYEQYF

D: NA
J: TRBJ2-7
size: medium-sized
V: TRBV2
DNA: TGTGCCGGCAGAAGAGAGGACTACGAGCAGTACTTC
CDR3: CAGRREDYEQYF

D: NA
J: TRBJ1-5
size: NA
V: TRBV15
DNA: TGTGCCACCAGCAAGCCAGATCAGCCCCAGCATTTT
CDR3: CATSKPDQPQHF

D: NA
J: TRBJ2-7
size: many
V: TRBV5-4
DNA: TGTGCCAGCAGCCGTGGAGGGCCCGTACCCGAGCAGTACTTC
CDR3: CASSRGGPVPEQYF

D: NA
J: TRBJ1-2
size: NA
V: TRBV11-2
DNA: TGTGCCGGCAGCTTATCCCACGGCCCAGTTCCTAACTATGGCTACACCTTC
CDR3: CAGSLSHGPVPNYGYTF

D: TRBD2
J: TRBJ2-7
size: NA
V: TRBV30
DNA: TGTGCCTGGAGTACGGGACTAGCGCGTCTCTACGAGCAGTACTTC
CDR3: CAWSTGLARLYEQYF

D: TRBD1
J: TRBJ2-5
size: NA
V: TRBV5-8
DNA: TGTGCCAGCAGCTTAGAACAGGGGGCAGTAGGAGAGACCCAGTACTTC
CDR3: CASSLEQGAVGETQYF

D: TRBD1
J: TRBJ2-1
size: few
V: TRBV15
DNA: TGTGCCACCAGCACGAGGACAGGCCCTAATGAGCAGTTCTTC
CDR3: CATSTRTGPNEQFF